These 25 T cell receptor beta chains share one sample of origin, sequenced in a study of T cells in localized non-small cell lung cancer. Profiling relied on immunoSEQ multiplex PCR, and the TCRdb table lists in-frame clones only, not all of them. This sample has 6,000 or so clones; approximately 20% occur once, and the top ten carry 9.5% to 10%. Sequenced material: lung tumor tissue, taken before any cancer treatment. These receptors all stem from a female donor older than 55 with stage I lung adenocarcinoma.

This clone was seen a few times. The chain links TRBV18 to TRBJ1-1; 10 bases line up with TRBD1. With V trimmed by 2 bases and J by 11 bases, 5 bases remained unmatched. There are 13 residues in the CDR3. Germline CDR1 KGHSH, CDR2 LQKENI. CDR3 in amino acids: CASSPETGGLAFF. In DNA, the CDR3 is TGTGCCAGCTCACCAGAGACAGGGGGCTTGGCTTTCTTT.

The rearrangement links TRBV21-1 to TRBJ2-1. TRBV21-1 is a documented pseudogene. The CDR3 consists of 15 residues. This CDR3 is CASGTLDSANNEQFF. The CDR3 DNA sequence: TGTGCCAGCGGGACCTTGGACTCGGCCAACAATGAGCAGTTCTTC.

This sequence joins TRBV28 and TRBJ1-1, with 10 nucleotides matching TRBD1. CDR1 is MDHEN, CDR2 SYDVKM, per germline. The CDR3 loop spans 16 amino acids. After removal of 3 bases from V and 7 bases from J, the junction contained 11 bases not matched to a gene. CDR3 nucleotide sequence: TGTGCCAGCAGTTTCCTCGGACAGGGGGTTTTCGGTGAAGCTTTCTTT. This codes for CASSFLGQGVFGEAFF.

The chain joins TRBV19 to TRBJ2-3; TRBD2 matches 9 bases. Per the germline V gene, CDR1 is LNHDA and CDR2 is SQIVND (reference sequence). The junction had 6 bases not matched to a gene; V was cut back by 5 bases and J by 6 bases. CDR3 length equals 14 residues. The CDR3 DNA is TGTGCCAGTAGTGGGAATAGCGGGAGCGATACGCAGTATTTT. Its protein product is CASSGNSGSDTQYF.

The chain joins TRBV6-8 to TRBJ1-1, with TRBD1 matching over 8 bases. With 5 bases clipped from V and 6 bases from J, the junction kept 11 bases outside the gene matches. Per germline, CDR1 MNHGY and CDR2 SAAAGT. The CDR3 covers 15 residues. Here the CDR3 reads CASSVRGGTGAEAFF. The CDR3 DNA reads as TGTGCCAGCAGTGTGAGGGGCGGGACAGGTGCTGAAGCTTTCTTT.

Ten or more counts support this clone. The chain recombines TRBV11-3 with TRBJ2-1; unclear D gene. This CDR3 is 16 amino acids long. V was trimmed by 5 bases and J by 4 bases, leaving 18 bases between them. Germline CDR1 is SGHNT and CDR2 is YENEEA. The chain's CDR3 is CASSPRSGWRYNEQFF. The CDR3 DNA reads TGTGCCAGCAGCCCCCGATCCGGCTGGCGTTACAATGAGCAGTTCTTC.

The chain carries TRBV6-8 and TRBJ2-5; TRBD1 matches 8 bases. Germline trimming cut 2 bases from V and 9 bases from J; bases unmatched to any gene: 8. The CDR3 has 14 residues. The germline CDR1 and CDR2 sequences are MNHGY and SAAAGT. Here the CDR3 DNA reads TGTGCCAGCAGTTACCGACAGGGGCCCTCGGCCCAGTACTTC. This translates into CASSYRQGPSAQYF.

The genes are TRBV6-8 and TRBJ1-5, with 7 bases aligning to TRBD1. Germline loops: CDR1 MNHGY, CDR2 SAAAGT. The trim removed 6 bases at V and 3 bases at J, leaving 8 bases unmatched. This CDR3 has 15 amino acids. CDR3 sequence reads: CASSSGTEDNQPQHF. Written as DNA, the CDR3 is TGTGCCAGCAGCTCCGGGACAGAAGACAATCAGCCCCAGCATTTT.

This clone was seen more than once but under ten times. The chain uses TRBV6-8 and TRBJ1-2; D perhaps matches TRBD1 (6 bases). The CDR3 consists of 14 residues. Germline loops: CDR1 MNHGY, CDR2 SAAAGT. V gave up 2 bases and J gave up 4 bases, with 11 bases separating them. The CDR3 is CASSYRTGAYGYTF. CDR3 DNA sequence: TGTGCCAGCAGTTACCGGACGGGGGCCTATGGCTACACCTTC.

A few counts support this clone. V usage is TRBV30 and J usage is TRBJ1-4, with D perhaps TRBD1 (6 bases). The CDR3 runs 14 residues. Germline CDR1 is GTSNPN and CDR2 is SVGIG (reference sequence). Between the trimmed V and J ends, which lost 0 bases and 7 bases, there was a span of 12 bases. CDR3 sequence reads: CAWSVKAGAEKLFF. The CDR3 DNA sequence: TGTGCCTGGAGTGTAAAGGCAGGGGCTGAAAAACTGTTTTTT.

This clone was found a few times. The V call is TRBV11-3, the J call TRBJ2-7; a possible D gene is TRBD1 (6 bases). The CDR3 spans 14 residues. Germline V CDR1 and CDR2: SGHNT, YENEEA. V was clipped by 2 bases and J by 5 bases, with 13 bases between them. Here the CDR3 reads CASSLNRDQDEQYF. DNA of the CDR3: TGTGCCAGCAGCTTAAACAGGGACCAGGACGAGCAGTACTTC.

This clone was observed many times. CDR3 residues: CASSLILASHEQYF. CDR3 nucleotides: TGTGCCAGCAGCTTAATTCTAGCTTCACACGAGCAGTACTTC. The chain recombines TRBV11-3 with TRBJ2-7, with D perhaps matching TRBD2 (5 bases). V shed 2 bases and J shed 5 bases, with 13 bases lying between them. The CDR3 extends over 14 amino acids. The germline CDR1 and CDR2 sequences are SGHNT and YENEEA.

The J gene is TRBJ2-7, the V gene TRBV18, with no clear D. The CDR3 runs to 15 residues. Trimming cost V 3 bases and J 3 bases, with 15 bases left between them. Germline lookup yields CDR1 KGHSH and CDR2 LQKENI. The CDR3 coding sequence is TGTGCCAGCTCACCCCCGAGCGTGCAAAACTACGAGCAGTACTTC. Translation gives CASSPPSVQNYEQYF.

The CDR3 DNA reads TGCGCCAGCACAATCTTGGAAACCGGCGGGAACTACGAGCAGTACTTC. Its protein is CASTILETGGNYEQYF. This sequence joins TRBV5-1 and TRBJ2-7; a possible D gene is TRBD2 (6 bases). Germline values: CDR1 SGHRS, CDR2 YFSETQ. V was pared by 6 bases and J by 3 bases, with 22 bases between. The CDR3 runs to 16 residues.

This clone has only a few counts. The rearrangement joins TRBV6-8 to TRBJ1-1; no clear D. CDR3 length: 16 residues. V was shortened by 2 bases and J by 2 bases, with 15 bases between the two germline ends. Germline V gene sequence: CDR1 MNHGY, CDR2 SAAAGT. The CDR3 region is CASSYVAGWRNTEAFF. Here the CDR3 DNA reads TGTGCCAGCAGTTACGTCGCGGGTTGGAGAAACACTGAAGCTTTCTTT.

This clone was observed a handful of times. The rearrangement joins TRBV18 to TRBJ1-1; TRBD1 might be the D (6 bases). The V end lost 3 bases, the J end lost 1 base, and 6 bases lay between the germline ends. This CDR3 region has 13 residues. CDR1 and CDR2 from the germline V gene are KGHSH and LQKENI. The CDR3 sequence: CASSPTGNTEAFF. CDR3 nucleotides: TGTGCCAGCTCACCGACAGGGAACACTGAAGCTTTCTTT. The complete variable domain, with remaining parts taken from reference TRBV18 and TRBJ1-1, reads NAGVMQNPRHLVRRRGQEARLRCSPMKGHSHVYWYRQLPEEGLKFMVYLQKENIIDESGMPKERFSAEFPKEGPSILRIQQVVRGDSAAYFCASSPTGNTEAFFGQGTRLTVV.

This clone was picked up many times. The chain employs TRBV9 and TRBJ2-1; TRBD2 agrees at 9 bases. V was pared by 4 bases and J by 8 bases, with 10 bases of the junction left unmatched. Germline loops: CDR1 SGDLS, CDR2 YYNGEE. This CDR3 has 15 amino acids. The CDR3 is CASSPRGRAGDEQFF. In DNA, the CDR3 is TGTGCCAGCAGCCCCCGCGGGAGGGCCGGGGATGAGCAGTTCTTC.

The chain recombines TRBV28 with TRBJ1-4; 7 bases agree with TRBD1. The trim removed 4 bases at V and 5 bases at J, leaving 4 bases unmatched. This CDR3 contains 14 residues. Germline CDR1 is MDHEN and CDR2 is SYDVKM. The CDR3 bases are TGTGCCAGCAGTTCTCAGGGGGAAAATGAAAAACTGTTTTTT. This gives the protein CASSSQGENEKLFF.

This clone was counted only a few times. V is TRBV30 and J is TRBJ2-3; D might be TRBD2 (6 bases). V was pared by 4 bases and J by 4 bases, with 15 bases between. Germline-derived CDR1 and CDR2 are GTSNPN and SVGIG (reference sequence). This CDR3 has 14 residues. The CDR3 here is CAWIAAGSSDTQYF. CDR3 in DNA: TGTGCCTGGATCGCTGCGGGAAGCTCAGATACGCAGTATTTT.

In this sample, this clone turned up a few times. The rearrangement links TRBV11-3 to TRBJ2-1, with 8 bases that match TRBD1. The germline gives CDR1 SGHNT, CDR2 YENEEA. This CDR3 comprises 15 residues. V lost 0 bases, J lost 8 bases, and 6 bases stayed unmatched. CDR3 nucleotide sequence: TGTGCCAGCAGCTTAGATGGACAGGGTACGGATGAGCAGTTCTTC. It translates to CASSLDGQGTDEQFF.

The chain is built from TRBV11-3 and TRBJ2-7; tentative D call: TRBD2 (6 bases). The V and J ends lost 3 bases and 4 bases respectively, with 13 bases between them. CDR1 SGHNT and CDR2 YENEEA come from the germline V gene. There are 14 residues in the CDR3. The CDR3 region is CASSLRRGPYEQYF. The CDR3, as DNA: TGTGCCAGCAGCTTGAGGAGGGGCCCATACGAGCAGTACTTC.

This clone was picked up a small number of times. In DNA, the CDR3 is TGTGCCAGCAGCCCTCAAAGGGGAACTCCCAGGGCCGGGGAGCTGTTTTTT. This encodes CASSPQRGTPRAGELFF. The chain couples TRBV11-3 to TRBJ2-2; D possibly corresponds to TRBD1 (5 bases). The CDR3 length is 17 residues. Trimming pared 5 bases from V and 6 bases from J, leaving 22 bases between. Germline V gene data show CDR1 as SGHNT and CDR2 as YENEEA.

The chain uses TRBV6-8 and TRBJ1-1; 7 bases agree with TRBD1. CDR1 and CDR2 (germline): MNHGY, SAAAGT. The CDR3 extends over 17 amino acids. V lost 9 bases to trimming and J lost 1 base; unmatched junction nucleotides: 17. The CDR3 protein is CASGRRVTGTENTEAFF. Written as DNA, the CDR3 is TGTGCCAGTGGGCGTAGGGTGACCGGGACAGAGAACACTGAAGCTTTCTTT.

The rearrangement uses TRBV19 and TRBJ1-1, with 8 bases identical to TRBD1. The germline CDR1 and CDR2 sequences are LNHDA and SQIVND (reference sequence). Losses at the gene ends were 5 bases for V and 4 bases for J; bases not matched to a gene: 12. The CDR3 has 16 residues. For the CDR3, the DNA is TGTGCCAGTAGTCCAGGACAGGGCGGTTGGAGCACTGAAGCTTTCTTT. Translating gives CASSPGQGGWSTEAFF.

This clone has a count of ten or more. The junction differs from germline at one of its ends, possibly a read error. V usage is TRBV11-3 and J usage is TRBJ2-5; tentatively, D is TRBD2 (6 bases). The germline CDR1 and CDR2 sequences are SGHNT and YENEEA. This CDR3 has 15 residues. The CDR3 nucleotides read TGTGCCAGCAGCTTACAGGGACTCGTACAAGAGATCCAGTACTTC. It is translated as CASSLQGLVQEIQYF.